This TCR beta chain was found in a study of T cells in Graves' hyperthyroidism and ophthalmopathy (dated by TCRdb to 2018 to 2020). Study-level background: Peripheral blood samples were taken at the time of initial diagnosis, prior to any treatment. A discovery cohort of about a hundred patients, about 40 with Graves' ophthalmopathy and 55 to 65 with stable Graves' hyperthyroidism, was used to find distinguishing TCR V-J signatures. An independent validation cohort of 18 to 20 hyperthyroidism patients and about 16 patients who later progressed to ophthalmopathy tested prospective prediction of ophthalmopathy. The 100 or so discovery patients were randomly divided into training and test sets at a 7:3 ratio. In several Graves' hyperthyroidism patients, the study also compared T-cell repertoires from thyroid tissue with T-cell repertoires from blood. After blood sampling, hyperthyroidism patients were treated with methimazole at a starting dose of 30 mg daily, and ophthalmopathy patients were treated with high-dose intravenous methylprednisolone. The paper describes TCR Vbeta CDR3 sequencing of about 140 peripheral blood samples, made up of fewer than 50 ophthalmopathy patients, roughly 75 hyperthyroidism patients and roughly 17 progressor patients. Overall study outcomes, separate from this receptor: In validation, progression to ophthalmopathy was predicted by the model with more than 65% sensitivity and nearly 75% specificity, a median of around 6.5 months before onset. A 13 V-J signature model separated ophthalmopathy from stable hyperthyroidism, with about 90% sensitivity and roughly 84% specificity in cross-validation and 80%/75% in testing. No statistical method was used to set the sample size in advance, and investigators knew the group allocation. Blood samples also contained most of the expanded thyroid clonotypes (frequency above 0.001), which suggests that blood repertoires may reflect thyroid immune responses.

The TCR beta CDR3 regions were amplified from the RNA transcripts. For the first round of RT-PCR on the TCR CDR3, the HTBI primer set was used together with the Qiagen OneStep RT-PCR kit. Libraries were constructed in a second round of multiplex PCR, after which size selection and purification were performed. The libraries were sequenced on an Illumina HiSeq2000 using paired-end 100 bp reads. Per the authors' processing: SOAPnuke was used to process the raw data, with reads discarded if the reads contained adapters or uncalled bases, had a mean Phred below 15, or lacked an exact constant-primer or identifier match. High-quality paired reads were merged with COPE v1.2.5, and unique nucleotide sequences were defined as clonotypes. MiTCR v1.1 was used to align the clonotypes against IMGT TRBV, TRBD and TRBJ reference segments. Analysis was restricted to V-J combinations with a frequency above 0.0001, which covered 98% to 99.2% of repertoires. The TCS score was defined as F50 (clonal expansion) divided by E x V (chaos), with BLOSUM62-based TCRdist calculated between CDR3 peptides within each V-J. Welch's t-statistics and random forest reduced 500 to 650 V-J features to roughly 13, which were used in a naive Bayes classifier (R e1071). TCRdb reworked the public reads: Q25 trimming with fastp, MiXCR clone assembly, productive beta chains retained. A single entry per CDR3 protein holds the most common genes and DNA from its merged rows. None of the V and J calls come from the authors' own analysis; TCRdb made them. Across this sample there are roughly 550,000 distinct CDR3 sequences, with 16% seen only once. The top ten hold about 31% of the sample.

In the case of this clonotype: It has no known antigen specificity. Per-base qualities were not stored, and no clone one base away is much larger.

From cysteine to phenylalanine, the CDR3 is 14 amino acids long. The CDR3 DNA has 42 bases and is translated from base 1. Cut back by 4 bases and 7 bases, the V and J ends lie 17 bases apart. Per the germline V gene (reference sequence), LNHDA is the CDR1 and SQIVND is the CDR2. In the ophthalmopathy patients, disease was moderately to severely active, with a Clinical Activity Score of 3 or more, a NOSPECS grade of 4 or more, and a duration of less than 3 months. Any patient with an uncontrolled infection, another autoimmune disease, pregnancy or lactation was excluded. Diagnoses were based on clinical symptoms, serum thyroxine and TRAb, thyroid ultrasound and orbital computed tomography. PBMCs were separated from approximately 10 ml of fresh peripheral blood using Ficoll-Paque density gradient centrifugation. Total RNA was extracted using Trizol reagent, and RNA quality was assessed on an Agilent 2100 Bioanalyzer.

The sequenced sample was blood. This TCR was sampled from a woman in her twenties or thirties with Graves' ophthalmopathy. In this chain, TRBV19 is recombined with TRBJ2-7; the D gene is perhaps TRBD1, on 5 matching bases. CDR3 sequence: CASSNRGRAEEQYF. The DNA sequence follows: TGTGCCAGTAGTAATCGCGGCAGGGCGGAGGAGCAGTACTTC.